A single sample gave rise to the 7 T cell receptor beta chains below, sequenced in a study of shared clonotypes between healthy human individuals. TCRdb keeps only in-frame clones here, not all; method: immunoSEQ multiplex PCR. The table lists hundreds of thousands of clones, roughly 73% of them singletons, with around 2% in the top ten. What was sequenced was memory CD4+ T cells sorted from blood. Subset meaning: CD45RA-negative fraction. These receptors all stem from a woman in her thirties in good health.

J is TRBJ2-1 and V is TRBV7-8; D is unresolved. Germline V CDR1 and CDR2: SGHVS, FQNEAQ. This CDR3 is 15 amino acids long. V was pared by 5 bases and J by 0 bases, with 11 bases between. CDR3 amino acids: CASSPLIGSYNEQFF. The CDR3 nucleotides are TGTGCCAGCAGCCCCCTAATCGGCTCCTACAATGAGCAGTTCTTC. Drawing the rest from reference TRBV7-8 and TRBJ2-1, the complete variable domain is GAGVSQSPRYKVAKRGQDVALRCDPISGHVSLFWYQQALGQGPEFLTYFQNEAQLDKSGLPSDRFFAERPEGSVSTLKIQRTQQEDSAVYLCASSPLIGSYNEQFFGPGTRLTVL.

This clone was detected a few times. The chain has TRBV9 and TRBJ1-2; maybe TRBD1 (6 bases). The CDR3 length is 14 residues. CDR1 is SGDLS, CDR2 YYNGEE, per germline. With 2 bases removed from V and 1 base from J, the gap between germline ends came to 9 bases. Here the CDR3 reads CASSVAGVNYGYTF. CDR3 DNA sequence: TGTGCCAGCAGCGTGGCAGGGGTTAACTATGGCTACACCTTC.

CDR3 in amino acids: CASSQWNTEAFF. In DNA form, the CDR3 reads TGCGCCAGCAGCCAGTGGAACACTGAAGCTTTCTTT. The chain joins TRBV4-1 to TRBJ1-1; D not resolved. Trimming shortened V by 3 bases and J by 1 base, and 3 bases separated the two germline ends. CDR1 MGHRA and CDR2 YSYEKL come from the germline V gene. This CDR3 is 12 amino acids long.

The genes are TRBV27 and TRBJ2-7; D ambiguous. CDR3 size: 16 residues. CDR1 and CDR2 (germline): MNHEY, SMNVEV (reference sequence). Trimming cost V 1 base and J 0 bases, with 13 bases left between them. DNA of the CDR3: TGTGCCAGCAGTTTATTAGCACGACACGGCTCCTACGAGCAGTACTTC. It translates to CASSLLARHGSYEQYF.

This chain connects TRBV5-4 to TRBJ2-3; tentatively, D is TRBD1 (6 bases). This CDR3 spans 15 amino acids. From germline, CDR1 is SGHNT and CDR2 YYREEE (reference sequence). Trimming cost V 6 bases and J 0 bases, with 14 bases left between them. CDR3 coding DNA: TGTGCCAGCAACCCCAGGGGCGGGAGCACAGATACGCAGTATTTT. Encoded protein: CASNPRGGSTDTQYF.

Written as DNA, the CDR3 is TGTGCCAGCAGCTCCGGACCAGATATGGGCTACGAGCAGTACTTC. Its protein is CASSSGPDMGYEQYF. The chain carries TRBV7-6 and TRBJ2-7; D uncertain. The CDR3 spans 15 residues. Germline V gene data show CDR1 as SGHVS and CDR2 as FNYEAQ. V was cut by 4 bases and J by 3 bases, with 16 bases left in between.

This clone was seen a handful of times. Other DNA variants within this sample encode the same CDR3. The chain couples TRBV11-3 to TRBJ2-7, with D tentatively TRBD1 (5 bases). Germline CDR1 SGHNT, CDR2 YENEEA. The V end lost 5 bases, the J end lost 1 base, and 9 bases lay between the germline ends. The CDR3 sequence is 13 residues long. CDR3 loop: CASSDGASYEQYF. CDR3 nucleotide sequence: TGTGCCAGCAGCGATGGGGCTTCCTACGAGCAGTACTTC.